The rows below give T cell receptor beta chains drawn from one sample of a study of Ad26.COV2.S vaccination and SARS-CoV-2 variants. The protocol was immunoSEQ multiplex PCR, while the TCRdb copy is restricted to in-frame clones and leaves out a portion. This repertoire shows hundreds of thousands of clones, 92% found once; its top ten account for roughly 1.7%. This specimen consisted of peripheral blood, obtained in a trial of Ad26.COV2.S vaccine versus placebo. Receptor source: a person between 18 and 60 years old who received the Ad26.COV2.S COVID-19 vaccine or a placebo. Each CDR3 is given with its conserved first and last residue. The D gene is left open where the match is weak. Only some rows state a clone size, as once, few, many or a class for expanded clones.

.	.	TRBV5-1	TRBJ2-6	TGCGCCAGCAGCTTCGATGGGGCCAACGTCCTGACTTTC	CASSFDGANVLTF
.	.	TRBV9	TRBJ1-2	TGTGCCAGCAGCGACAGGGAGTTCTATGGCTACACCTTC	CASSDREFYGYTF
once	TRBD2	TRBV11-2	TRBJ2-3	TGTGCCAGCAGCCACCTAGCGGGGGGGACAGATACGCAGTATTTT	CASSHLAGGTDTQYF
once	.	TRBV5-1	TRBJ1-4	TGCGCCAGCAGCTTAATGGGTGATGAAAAACTGTTTTTT	CASSLMGDEKLFF
.	.	TRBV10-3	TRBJ2-6	TGTGCCATCAGTGAGGGCGGGTCTGGGGCCAACGTCCTGACTTTC	CAISEGGSGANVLTF
.	TRBD1	TRBV28	TRBJ2-4	TGTGCCAGCAGTCTAGTGACAGGGCGGGCCAAAAACATTCAGTACTTC	CASSLVTGRAKNIQYF
.	.	TRBV9	TRBJ1-3	TGTGCCAGCAGCGTAGAGGGAAACACCATATATTTT	CASSVEGNTIYF
.	TRBD1	TRBV23-1	TRBJ1-1	TGCGCCAGCAGTCAATGCTGGGACAGGGGGGGGACTGAAGCTTTCTTT	CASSQCWDRGGTEAFF
.	TRBD1	TRBV5-8	TRBJ1-2	TGTGCCAGCAGCCCCTTGCGGACAGGGATGCATGGCTACACCTTC	CASSPLRTGMHGYTF
.	.	TRBV20-1	TRBJ2-5	TGCAGTGCTCAGACGGGAGAGACCCAGTACTTC	CSAQTGETQYF
.	.	TRBV14	TRBJ2-1	TGTGCCAGCAGCCAAGCGTTGTCCTACTACAATGAGCAGTTCTTC	CASSQALSYYNEQFF
.	.	TRBV5-1	TRBJ2-3	TGCGCCAGCAGCTTGGGACCGAATAGGGTAGATACGCAGTATTTT	CASSLGPNRVDTQYF
.	.	TRBV19	TRBJ2-3	TGTGCCAGTAGTTGGTGGGGGAGCTCTAGCACAGATACGCAGTATTTT	CASSWWGSSSTDTQYF
.	TRBD2	TRBV6-5	TRBJ2-5	TGTGCCAGCAGGGGGGGGAGTGAGACCCAGTACTTC	CASRGGSETQYF
.	TRBD1	TRBV29-1	TRBJ1-4	TGCAGCGTTGACCAGGGACAGGGTAGTGAAAAACTGTTTTTT	CSVDQGQGSEKLFF
.	.	TRBV28	TRBJ1-5	TGTGCCAGCAGTTTCAGTCCAGGACAAGTGTATAGCAATCAGCCCCAGCATTTT	CASSFSPGQVYSNQPQHF
.	TRBD1	TRBV27	TRBJ2-2	TGTGCCAGCAGCTCGACAGGGGTGGAAAAAGCCGGGGAGCTGTTTTTT	CASSSTGVEKAGELFF
.	TRBD1	TRBV11-2	TRBJ1-4	TGTGCCAGCAGCTTATCTACTTCGACAGGGGCAAATGAAAAACTGTTTTTT	CASSLSTSTGANEKLFF
.	.	TRBV7-2	TRBJ1-4	TGTGCCAGCAGCTCGCCCGGGGCGTATAATGAAAAACTGTTTTTT	CASSSPGAYNEKLFF
once	.	TRBV18	TRBJ2-7	TGTGCCAGCTCACCCGCCCACGGCTACGAGCAGTACTTC	CASSPAHGYEQYF
.	.	TRBV20-1	TRBJ2-1	TGCAGTGCGAGGAGTAATGAGCAGTTCTTC	CSARSNEQFF
.	TRBD2	TRBV5-1	TRBJ2-1	TGCGCCAGCAGCTTGGGGATACTAGCGGGGCCCAACCCCTCCTACAATGAGCAGTTCTTC	CASSLGILAGPNPSYNEQFF
once	.	TRBV5-1	TRBJ1-2	TGCGCCAGCAGCTCATCTACAGGGAACTATGGCTACACCTTC	CASSSSTGNYGYTF